These 5 T cell receptor beta chains were sequenced from one sample in a study of CD8+ T cells in alopecia areata. cDNA prepared by RNA extraction and subsequent reverse transcription served as the template for sequencing. Assay used: immunoSEQ multiplex PCR; TCRdb lists only in-frame clones, some missing. The sample consists of about 150,000 clones, about 87% of them appearing once. The sequencing here drew on CD8+ T cells sorted from blood, taken at week 0. The receptors shown here come from a human donor with alopecia areata.

The chain recombines TRBV27 with TRBJ2-1; 10 bases align to TRBD2. Germline values: CDR1 MNHEY, CDR2 SMNVEV (reference sequence). The CDR3 is 16 amino acids. The junction had 6 bases not matched to a gene; V was cut back by 4 bases and J by 3 bases. The DNA of the CDR3 is TGTGCCAGCAGTTACGGACTAGCGGACTTCTACAATGAGCAGTTCTTC. Translated: CASSYGLADFYNEQFF.

The gene calls are TRBV7-9 and TRBJ2-3, with TRBD2 identical over 8 bases. This CDR3 has 16 residues. The germline V gene encodes CDR1 SEHNR and CDR2 FQNEAQ (reference sequence). J lost 3 bases, V lost 5 bases, and 10 bases had no gene match. CDR3 bases: TGTGCCAGCAGCCCCGGGAGGGGGGCCCGAACAGATACGCAGTATTTT. Its translation: CASSPGRGARTDTQYF.

V and J are TRBV16 and TRBJ2-7; TRBD1 aligns across 8 bases. The CDR3 sequence is 15 residues long. Germline V lookup: CDR1 KGHSY, CDR2 FQNENV. Trimming took 4 bases from V and 4 from J; bases not matched to a gene: 9. CDR3 in amino acids: CASSLGQAGIYEQYF. Written as DNA, the CDR3 is TGTGCCAGCAGCCTGGGACAGGCGGGAATATACGAGCAGTACTTC.

This CDR3 reads CASSANTEAFF. The CDR3 nucleotides read TGTGCCAGTAGTGCGAACACTGAAGCTTTCTTT. J is TRBJ1-1 and V is TRBV19, with D uncertain. The germline CDR1 and CDR2 sequences are LNHDA and SQIVND (reference sequence). Trimming took off 5 bases at V and 1 base at J, with 2 bases between the two ends. The CDR3 runs 11 residues.

The V call is TRBV5-1, the J call TRBJ2-7; D may be TRBD1 (6 bases). Germline CDR1 is SGHRS and CDR2 is YFSETQ. The ends were cut back, 5 bases at V and 4 bases at J, with 19 bases in the middle. The CDR3 has 15 amino acids. The CDR3 loop is CASSEGDPEFYEQYF. In DNA, the CDR3 is TGCGCCAGCAGTGAGGGGGACCCCGAGTTTTACGAGCAGTACTTC. The full variable domain, in which reference TRBV5-1 and TRBJ2-7 provide the parts outside the CDR3, is KAGVTQTPRYLIKTRGQQVTLSCSPISGHRSVSWYQQTPGQGLQFLFEYFSETQRNKGNFPGRFSGRQFSNSRSEMNVSTLELGDSALYLCASSEGDPEFYEQYFGPGTRLTVT.